This T cell receptor (beta chain) came from a study of low-dose radiotherapy and immunotherapy resistance in tumors. Background on the study: Patients were given intravenous nivolumab 240 mg every two weeks plus ipilimumab 1 mg/kg every six weeks.

This clonotype came up many times. This sample's time point: before trial treatment. Treatment combined nivolumab, ipilimumab, aspirin, low-dose cyclophosphamide and low-dose radiotherapy in a dose-escalation trial. Solid tumors that lacked tumor-infiltrating lymphocytes and were advanced were present in eligible patients. TRAV- and TRBV-specific primers, spanning alpha and beta chains, primed first-strand cDNA. Amplification, which lasted 20 PCR cycles, used a constant-region primer and V-primer adapter to amplify TCRs. TCRdb re-called the reads with MiXCR, one entry per CDR3 protein. The table has 60,000 to 75,000 distinct CDR3 sequences, 26% seen once. The origin of this receptor is a male donor with rectosigmoid adenocarcinoma. The sample was PBMCs, taken before treatment.

CDR3 sequence (DNA): TGTGCCAGCAGCCCCTCTACGGGAGGGAGCTCCTACAATGAGCAGTTCTTC. The encoded protein is CASSPSTGGSSYNEQFF. The V call is TRBV4-2, the J call TRBJ2-1; TRBD2 matches at 8 bases. Trimming at V came to 4 bases and at J to 0 bases, leaving 8 bases not matched to a gene. The V gene's germline CDR1 is LGHNA and CDR2 YNFKEQ. The CDR3 consists of 17 residues.